The 19 T cell receptor beta chains below all came from one sample that was sequenced in a study of blood T cell repertoires in COVID-19. TCRdb keeps only in-frame clones here, not all; method: immunoSEQ multiplex PCR. The data hold tens of thousands of clones, with around 93% observed a single time. Material: peripheral blood. These receptors all stem from a human donor with active COVID-19. The donor label of this sample is uncertain.

This rearrangement joins TRBV13 to TRBJ2-7; the D gene is possibly TRBD2 (6 bases). This CDR3 has 15 amino acids. V lost 5 bases and J 0 bases, leaving 14 bases between the germline ends. Germline assignment: CDR1 PRHDT and CDR2 FYEKMQ (reference sequence). The CDR3, as DNA: TGTGCCAGCAGCCCAGGAGGGCCTAACTCCTACGAGCAGTACTTC. Translating gives CASSPGGPNSYEQYF.

The chain uses TRBV15 and TRBJ1-5; tentative D call: TRBD1 (5 bases). CDR3 length: 16 amino acids. V was shortened by 0 bases and J by 7 bases, with 16 bases between the two germline ends. Germline lookup yields CDR1 LNHNV and CDR2 YYDKDF (reference sequence). Written as DNA, the CDR3 is TGTGCCACCAGCAGAGATCCCAGGGTTGGGTCGCAGCCCCAGCATTTT. It codes for CATSRDPRVGSQPQHF.

The chain joins TRBV2 to TRBJ1-5; D might be TRBD1 (6 bases). Looked up from germline, CDR1 is SNHLY and CDR2 is FYNNEI. CDR3 size: 17 residues. V was shortened by 6 bases and J by 6 bases, with 24 bases between the two germline ends. The CDR3 DNA reads TGTGCCAGCAGCCCCGCCGGGGGGACACGGCTAGGTCAGCCCCAGCATTTT. As protein: CASSPAGGTRLGQPQHF.

The J gene is TRBJ1-1, the V gene TRBV7-3; D perhaps matches TRBD1 (6 bases). The germline V gene encodes CDR1 SGHTA and CDR2 FQGTGA. The V end lost 5 bases, the J end lost 1 base, and 11 bases lay between the germline ends. This CDR3 has 14 amino acids. The CDR3: CASSLSDRNTEAFF. The DNA of the CDR3 is TGTGCCAGCAGCCTTTCGGACAGGAACACTGAAGCTTTCTTT.

The V and J genes are TRBV4-1 and TRBJ1-1; possible D gene TRBD1, 5 bases. The germline gives CDR1 MGHRA, CDR2 YSYEKL. There are 18 residues in the CDR3. The germline V and J ends were trimmed by 2 bases and 0 bases, with 19 bases remaining between them. CDR3 sequence reads: CASSQSGNGGDMNTEAFF. The CDR3 region has the DNA TGCGCCAGCAGCCAATCGGGGAACGGGGGGGATATGAACACTGAAGCTTTCTTT.

The chain uses TRBV7-2 and TRBJ2-3, with TRBD1 matching over 7 bases. Germline CDR1 and CDR2: SGHTA and FQGNSA. The CDR3 loop spans 15 amino acids. Trimming at V came to 6 bases and at J to 3 bases, leaving 9 bases not matched to a gene. CDR3 amino acids: CASRRRQGRTDTQYF. In nucleotides, the CDR3 is TGTGCCAGCAGACGGAGACAGGGTAGAACAGATACGCAGTATTTT. The full variable domain, rest sourced from reference TRBV7-2 and TRBJ2-3, is GAGVSQSPSNKVTEKGKDVELRCDPISGHTALYWYRQSLGQGLEFLIYFQGNSAPDKSGLPSDRFSAERTGGSVSTLTIQRTQQEDSAVYLCASRRRQGRTDTQYFGPGTRLTVL.

The chain links TRBV29-1 to TRBJ1-2, with 8 bases aligning to TRBD1. After removal of 8 bases from V and 5 bases from J, the junction contained 7 bases not matched to a gene. Germline loops: CDR1 SQVTM, CDR2 ANQGSEA. The length of the CDR3 is 12 residues. The chain's CDR3 is CSTTGAGYGYTF. The CDR3, as DNA: TGCAGCACGACAGGGGCGGGATATGGCTACACCTTC.

V and J are TRBV11-2 and TRBJ1-2; no clear D. Trimming took off 3 bases at V and 3 bases at J, with 14 bases between the two ends. Germline V gene sequence: CDR1 SGHAT, CDR2 FQNNGV. The CDR3 extends over 15 amino acids. As DNA, the CDR3 is TGTGCCAGCAGCTTGCAAATAGGAACAGACTATGGCTACACCTTC. Its translation is CASSLQIGTDYGYTF.

The genes are TRBV3-1 (or the pseudogene TRBV3-2) and TRBJ2-2, with D tentatively TRBD2 (5 bases). From germline, CDR1 is LGHDT and CDR2 YNNKEL (reference sequence). The CDR3 has 15 residues. V was shortened by 3 bases and J by 1 base, with 9 bases between the two germline ends. CDR3 protein: CASSQWTGNTGELFF. Written as DNA, the CDR3 is TGTGCCAGCAGCCAGTGGACTGGGAACACCGGGGAGCTGTTTTTT.

V and J are TRBV5-5 and TRBJ2-7; D might be TRBD1 (5 bases). Germline loops: CDR1 SGHKS, CDR2 YYEKEE (reference sequence). Between the trimmed V and J ends, which lost 1 base and 4 bases, there was a span of 12 bases. CDR3 length: 14 amino acids. The CDR3 DNA reads as TGTGCCAGCAGCTTGCAGGCCAGGGTTTACGAGCAGTACTTC. Its translation is CASSLQARVYEQYF.

In this sample, this clone turned up once. The gene calls are TRBV16 and TRBJ2-5; no reliable D call. This CDR3 is built from 13 residues. CDR1 is KGHSY and CDR2 is FQNENV in the germline V gene. Trimming removed 4 bases from V and 5 bases from J, with 11 bases in between. CDR3 sequence reads: CASSRTSIETQYF. The DNA of the CDR3 is TGTGCCAGCAGCCGAACATCGATCGAGACCCAGTACTTC.

The chain carries TRBV5-4 and TRBJ1-2, with 9 bases that match TRBD1. CDR3 length: 15 residues. J lost 0 bases, V lost 3 bases, and 3 bases had no gene match. The V gene's germline CDR1 is SGHNT and CDR2 YYREEE (reference sequence). The CDR3 nucleotides are TGTGCCAGCAGCTCCGGACAGGGGTCTAACTATGGCTACACCTTC. This encodes CASSSGQGSNYGYTF.

The V and J genes are TRBV28 and TRBJ2-7; 9 bases map to TRBD1. The J segment lost 0 bases and the V segment lost 6 bases, leaving 3 bases of the junction unmatched. The CDR3 has 14 amino acids. Germline V gives CDR1 MDHEN, CDR2 SYDVKM. The CDR3 region is CASRRQGDSYEQYF. DNA for the CDR3: TGTGCCAGCAGAAGACAGGGGGACTCCTACGAGCAGTACTTC.

The chain carries TRBV7-9 and TRBJ2-1; TRBD2 agrees at 11 bases. The CDR3 runs to 16 residues. CDR1 is SEHNR and CDR2 is FQNEAQ in the germline V gene (reference sequence). V was pared by 2 bases and J by 4 bases, with 4 bases of the junction left unmatched. The CDR3 loop is CASSLIAGGTYNEQFF. DNA for the CDR3: TGTGCCAGCAGCTTAATAGCGGGGGGGACGTACAATGAGCAGTTCTTC. Full variable domain (outside the CDR3, taken from reference TRBV7-9 and TRBJ2-1): DTGVSQNPRHKITKRGQNVTFRCDPISEHNRLYWYRQTLGQGPEFLTYFQNEAQLEKSRLLSDRFSAERPKGSFSTLEIQRTEQGDSAMYLCASSLIAGGTYNEQFFGPGTRLTVL.

V and J are TRBV5-4 and TRBJ2-3; 8 positions agree with TRBD1. J was trimmed by 4 bases and V by 0 bases; bases with no gene match: 7. Germline V lookup: CDR1 SGHNT, CDR2 YYREEE (reference sequence). The CDR3 covers 16 residues. CDR3 sequence: CASSLDGQGNADTQYF. CDR3 nucleotide sequence: TGTGCCAGCAGCTTGGACGGACAGGGAAATGCAGATACGCAGTATTTT.

J is TRBJ2-1 and V is TRBV6-5, with 10 nucleotides matching TRBD1. CDR1 MNHEY and CDR2 SVGAGI come from the germline V gene. Trimming took 6 bases from V and 4 from J; bases not matched to a gene: 6. The CDR3 is 15 residues long. This CDR3 reads CASSTTGGRYNEQFF. The CDR3 DNA is TGTGCCAGCAGCACGACAGGGGGCCGGTACAATGAGCAGTTCTTC.

This chain joins TRBV6-5 and TRBJ2-2, with D perhaps matching TRBD1 (6 bases). CDR3 length: 15 residues. Trimming cost V 7 bases and J 1 base, with 13 bases left between them. Germline CDR1 reads MNHEY; CDR2 reads SVGAGI. CDR3 loop: CASKRDTLNTGELFF. CDR3 coding DNA: TGTGCCAGCAAAAGGGACACCTTGAACACCGGGGAGCTGTTTTTT.

The CDR3 coding sequence is TGTGCCAGCAGCTTAGACAGGGGAGGTGGAAACACCATATATTTT. Translation: CASSLDRGGGNTIYF. The V gene is TRBV28, the J gene TRBJ1-3; 8 bases line up with TRBD1. V was pared by 6 bases and J by 3 bases, with 7 bases of the junction left unmatched. Germline V CDR1 and CDR2: MDHEN, SYDVKM. CDR3 size: 15 residues.

The J gene is TRBJ1-2, the V gene TRBV6-5; D is unresolved. Trimming shortened V by 7 bases and J by 2 bases, and 11 bases separated the two germline ends. Germline assignment: CDR1 MNHEY and CDR2 SVGAGI. There are 13 residues in the CDR3. DNA for the CDR3: TGTGCCAGCACCCCCGGGATCAACTATGGCTACACCTTC. Translated, it gives CASTPGINYGYTF.